The 27 T cell receptor beta chains listed next were all sequenced from one sample in a study of cytomegalovirus exposure and HLA in healthy donors. This PCR relied on a set of 60 Vbeta primers and 13 Jbeta primers. Produced via immunoSEQ multiplex PCR; TCRdb's table is partial and in-frame only. The table records approximately 150,000 clones, roughly four fifths of them present only once. The sequenced material came from PBMCs. The receptors were gathered from a man aged 18 to 29 in good health and CMV-seronegative.

V usage is TRBV6-6 and J usage is TRBJ2-1; D call uncertain. Germline loops: CDR1 MNHNY, CDR2 SVGAGI (reference sequence). Trimming left V 5 bases short and J 0 bases short, with 11 bases between. This CDR3 has 15 amino acids. CDR3 DNA: TGTGCCAGCAGTCATGATTTTAGCTCCTACAATGAGCAGTTCTTC. Translating it yields CASSHDFSSYNEQFF.

CDR3 coding DNA: TGTGCCAGCTATAAATCAGGGACTTGGGGCTTTGGGTACGAGCAGTACTTC. Encoded protein: CASYKSGTWGFGYEQYF. The chain recombines TRBV25-1 with TRBJ2-7, with D maybe TRBD2 (6 bases). The CDR3 spans 17 residues. Between the trimmed V and J ends, which lost 8 bases and 4 bases, there was a span of 27 bases. The germline gives CDR1 MGHDK, CDR2 SYGVNS.

The count of this clone is one. This chain uses TRBV13 with TRBJ2-3; D unclear. V lost 3 bases to trimming and J lost 2 bases, with 6 bases between them. This CDR3 region has 13 residues. Germline loops: CDR1 PRHDT, CDR2 FYEKMQ (reference sequence). CDR3 coding DNA: TGTGCCAGCAGCTTGGGCCCCACAGATACGCAGTATTTT. It codes for CASSLGPTDTQYF.

This chain uses TRBV2 with TRBJ2-3; 14 nucleotides agree with TRBD2. V lost 4 bases, J lost 3 bases, and 3 bases stayed unmatched. CDR3 length equals 16 residues. Germline CDR1 SNHLY, CDR2 FYNNEI. CDR3 in DNA: TGTGCCAGCAGTGGCCGGACTAGCGGGGGGACAGATACGCAGTATTTT. This gives the protein CASSGRTSGGTDTQYF.

The V and J genes are TRBV27 and TRBJ2-5, with a tentative D call TRBD2 (5 bases). Deletions cut 6 bases from V and 3 bases from J, with 17 bases between. Germline V lookup: CDR1 MNHEY, CDR2 SMNVEV (reference sequence). The CDR3 sequence is 15 residues long. The CDR3 nucleotides are TGTGCCAGCAGCCCCTGGCTAGGAGGAGAAGAGACCCAGTACTTC. Translated, it gives CASSPWLGGEETQYF.

The V gene is TRBV11-2, the J gene TRBJ1-1; no definite D call. The CDR3 contains 11 residues. The germline V gene encodes CDR1 SGHAT and CDR2 FQNNGV. V was trimmed by 5 bases and J by 3 bases, leaving 4 bases between them. Written as DNA, the CDR3 is TGTGCCAGCAGCCACTACACTGAAGCTTTCTTT. Translated, it gives CASSHYTEAFF.

This chain links TRBV7-9 with TRBJ2-3; D is perhaps TRBD2 (5 bases). There are 15 residues in the CDR3. V lost 10 bases to trimming and J lost 0 bases, with 17 bases between them. Germline CDR1 is SEHNR and CDR2 is FQNEAQ (reference sequence). CDR3 DNA: TGTGCCAACCCGCCCGGGGTAGTTAGCACAGATACGCAGTATTTT. Protein product: CANPPGVVSTDTQYF. Looking up the rest from reference TRBV7-9 and TRBJ2-3 gives the full variable domain: DTGVSQNPRHKITKRGQNVTFRCDPISEHNRLYWYRQTLGQGPEFLTYFQNEAQLEKSRLLSDRFSAERPKGSFSTLEIQRTEQGDSAMYLCANPPGVVSTDTQYFGPGTRLTVL.

The genes are TRBV19 and TRBJ2-2; 12 bases are shared with TRBD2. V was pared by 7 bases and J by 2 bases, with 5 bases of the junction left unmatched. Germline V gene data show CDR1 as LNHDA and CDR2 as SQIVND (reference sequence). The CDR3 has 16 amino acids. The CDR3 here is CASTSGLAGNTGELFF. CDR3 in DNA: TGTGCCAGTACCTCGGGACTAGCGGGTAACACCGGGGAGCTGTTTTTT. Complete variable domain (other parts from reference TRBV19 and TRBJ2-2): DGGITQSPKYLFRKEGQNVTLSCEQNLNHDAMYWYRQDPGQGLRLIYYSQIVNDFQKGDIAEGYSVSREKKESFPLTVTSAQKNPTAFYLCASTSGLAGNTGELFFGEGSRLTVL.

The DNA of the CDR3 is TGTGCCAGTATCTTCCCCGGACAGGGGAGGACTGAAGCTTTCTTT. Protein product: CASIFPGQGRTEAFF. V is TRBV19 and J is TRBJ1-1; 9 nucleotides agree with TRBD1. Germline assignment: CDR1 LNHDA and CDR2 SQIVND (reference sequence). The trim removed 7 bases at V and 5 bases at J, leaving 11 bases unmatched. This CDR3 spans 15 amino acids.

Points on this clone: The sample has other DNA sequences that encode this CDR3 too. V is TRBV9 and J is TRBJ2-2; D possibly corresponds to TRBD2 (6 bases). The germline V gene encodes CDR1 SGDLS and CDR2 YYNGEE. The CDR3 contains 15 residues. The ends were cut back, 0 bases at V and 1 base at J, with 7 bases in the middle. CDR3 sequence (DNA): TGTGCCAGCAGCGTAGGGGGAGGGAACACCGGGGAGCTGTTTTTT. Translated: CASSVGGGNTGELFF.

This chain uses TRBV18 with TRBJ2-3, with unresolved D. CDR3 size: 15 residues. The V end was cut by 3 bases, the J end by 1 base, with 11 bases between. The germline V gene has CDR1 KGHSH and CDR2 LQKENI. The CDR3 coding sequence is TGTGCCAGCTCACCGCGAGGCTCCGGCACAGATACGCAGTATTTT. It is translated as CASSPRGSGTDTQYF.

To note about this clone: Sequence at one end of the junction differs from germline and may be a read error. V gene TRBV7-9 combines with J gene TRBJ1-2; tentatively, D is TRBD1 (5 bases). The CDR3 loop spans 10 amino acids. CDR1 and CDR2 from the germline V gene are SEHNR and FQNEAQ (reference sequence). The CDR3 sequence is CASSLRGGFF. CDR3 coding DNA: TGTGCCAGCAGCTTAAGGGGCGGTTTCTTC.

The gene calls are TRBV18 and TRBJ2-7, with D possibly matching TRBD1 (5 bases). V was cut by 5 bases and J by 6 bases, with 11 bases left in between. The CDR3 covers 12 residues. Germline lookup yields CDR1 KGHSH and CDR2 LQKENI. The CDR3 region has the DNA TGTGCCAGCTCAACGGACAAGTTCGAGCAGTACTTC. Translating gives CASSTDKFEQYF.

The chain links TRBV5-1 to TRBJ2-2, with D unresolved. Germline CDR1 SGHRS, CDR2 YFSETQ. The CDR3 consists of 16 residues. The ends were cut back, 0 bases at V and 2 bases at J, with 11 bases in the middle. The CDR3 coding sequence is TGCGCCAGCAGCTTGGGCAGCCCTAGAAACACCGGGGAGCTGTTTTTT. Protein product: CASSLGSPRNTGELFF.

The gene calls are TRBV7-9 and TRBJ2-2, with 14 bases lining up with TRBD2. J was trimmed by 4 bases and V by 5 bases; bases with no gene match: 12. CDR3 length: 19 amino acids. Germline values: CDR1 SEHNR, CDR2 FQNEAQ (reference sequence). This CDR3 is CASSATTAGTSGSTGELFF. The CDR3 bases are TGTGCCAGCAGCGCAACAACCGCCGGGACTAGCGGGAGCACCGGGGAGCTGTTTTTT. Supplemented by reference TRBV7-9 and TRBJ2-2, the full variable domain reads DTGVSQNPRHKITKRGQNVTFRCDPISEHNRLYWYRQTLGQGPEFLTYFQNEAQLEKSRLLSDRFSAERPKGSFSTLEIQRTEQGDSAMYLCASSATTAGTSGSTGELFFGEGSRLTVL.

This clone has a handful of counts. V gene TRBV18 combines with J gene TRBJ2-1; 8 bases align to TRBD2. Germline assignment: CDR1 KGHSH and CDR2 LQKENI. J lost 0 bases, V lost 1 base, and 8 bases had no gene match. The length of the CDR3 is 18 residues. The CDR3, as DNA: TGTGCCAGCTCACCACTAACGGCGGGGGGAGCCTCCTACAATGAGCAGTTCTTC. It specifies CASSPLTAGGASYNEQFF.

The V gene is TRBV15, the J gene TRBJ1-2; 9 nucleotides agree with TRBD1. Per germline, CDR1 LNHNV and CDR2 YYDKDF (reference sequence). This CDR3 contains 14 residues. The junction had 9 bases not matched to a gene; V was cut back by 3 bases and J by 10 bases. Here the CDR3 DNA reads TGTGCCACCAGCAGTCCGGGACAGGGTTCTCTCTACACCTTC. It translates to CATSSPGQGSLYTF.

The chain has TRBV10-3 and TRBJ1-2; D ambiguous. Between the trimmed V and J ends, which lost 7 bases and 0 bases, there was a span of 9 bases. This CDR3 region has 13 residues. Per germline, CDR1 ENHRY and CDR2 SYGVKD. The CDR3 sequence: CAITGLSNYGYTF. CDR3 DNA sequence: TGTGCCATCACGGGGTTGTCTAACTATGGCTACACCTTC.

The rearrangement joins TRBV5-1 to TRBJ2-7; 7 bases agree with TRBD1. Germline CDR1 and CDR2: SGHRS and YFSETQ. The CDR3 length is 15 residues. J was trimmed by 0 bases and V by 4 bases; bases with no gene match: 7. CDR3 region: CASSPDRVLSYEQYF. In DNA form, the CDR3 reads TGCGCCAGCAGCCCCGACAGGGTCCTCTCCTACGAGCAGTACTTC. The whole variable domain, remainder taken from reference TRBV5-1 and TRBJ2-7, is KAGVTQTPRYLIKTRGQQVTLSCSPISGHRSVSWYQQTPGQGLQFLFEYFSETQRNKGNFPGRFSGRQFSNSRSEMNVSTLELGDSALYLCASSPDRVLSYEQYFGPGTRLTVT.

The chain links TRBV11-3 to TRBJ2-1; 9 nucleotides agree with TRBD2. Germline-derived CDR1 and CDR2 are SGHNT and YENEEA. Trimming removed 0 bases from V and 5 bases from J; junction bases left unmatched: 11. The CDR3 consists of 18 residues. CDR3 bases: TGTGCCAGCAGCTTAGATCAAGGAGGGACTAGCAGGAACAATGAGCAGTTCTTC. Its protein is CASSLDQGGTSRNNEQFF.

The J gene is TRBJ2-1, the V gene TRBV6-4; D not certain. This CDR3 region has 17 residues. The V gene lost 0 bases and the J gene lost 9 bases, with 21 bases spanning the gap. Per the germline V gene, CDR1 is MRHNA and CDR2 is SNTAGT. CDR3 nucleotides: TGTGCCAGCAGTGACTCTTCGTTCCCCCTAGACCTCTCTGAGCAGTTCTTC. Translated, it gives CASSDSSFPLDLSEQFF.

This clone was seen a few times. The chain joins TRBV28 to TRBJ2-1; D is unclear. Germline CDR1 MDHEN, CDR2 SYDVKM. This CDR3 is built from 11 residues. V dropped 4 bases and J dropped 8 bases, with 6 bases sitting between them. The CDR3 DNA reads as TGTGCCAGCAGTTCCCCCGATGAGCAGTTCTTC. Its protein is CASSSPDEQFF. The entire variable domain, with the rest obtained from reference TRBV28 and TRBJ2-1, is as follows: DVKVTQSSRYLVKRTGEKVFLECVQDMDHENMFWYRQDPGLGLRLIYFSYDVKMKEKGDIPEGYSVSREKKERFSLILESASTNQTSMYLCASSSPDEQFFGPGTRLTVL.

The J gene is TRBJ2-2, the V gene TRBV4-1; a weak D match, TRBD1 (5 bases). V was cut by 5 bases and J by 6 bases, with 16 bases left in between. Per the germline V gene, CDR1 is MGHRA and CDR2 is YSYEKL. The CDR3 has 15 amino acids. CDR3 DNA sequence: TGCGCCAGCAGCTTAAGCAGGGAAATCGCCGGGGAGCTGTTTTTT. It translates to CASSLSREIAGELFF.

The chain employs TRBV6-1 and TRBJ1-2, with a weak D call TRBD1 (5 bases). The CDR3 covers 13 residues. V lost 10 bases and J lost 4, with 16 bases in between. Germline lookup yields CDR1 MNHNS and CDR2 SASEGT. The CDR3 is CATLRQGSYGYTF. The DNA of the CDR3 is TGTGCCACTCTGAGGCAGGGCTCCTATGGCTACACCTTC.

This clone was recorded once. The chain is built from TRBV27 and TRBJ2-2; D may be TRBD1 (6 bases). The CDR3 spans 15 residues. Germline CDR1 reads MNHEY; CDR2 reads SMNVEV (reference sequence). The ends were cut back, 6 bases at V and 5 bases at J, with 16 bases in the middle. The CDR3 DNA reads TGTGCCAGCAGCACACAGGGAATCCGGACCGGGGAGCTGTTTTTT. This sequence encodes CASSTQGIRTGELFF.

This sequence joins TRBV18 and TRBJ1-2, with 7 bases that match TRBD1. This CDR3 has 15 amino acids. After removal of 4 bases from V and 6 bases from J, the junction contained 11 bases not matched to a gene. The germline V gene has CDR1 KGHSH and CDR2 LQKENI. CDR3 amino acids: CASSRGTAGADGYTF. The CDR3 coding sequence is TGTGCCAGCTCACGGGGGACAGCGGGGGCAGATGGCTACACCTTC.

The chain is built from TRBV7-8 and TRBJ2-2, with D unresolved. The germline V gene has CDR1 SGHVS and CDR2 FQNEAQ. The CDR3 spans 14 residues. V was cut by 5 bases and J by 6 bases, with 13 bases left in between. The DNA of the CDR3 is TGTGCCAGCAGCCCCGAGGATCTCGCCGGGGAGCTGTTTTTT. Protein sequence: CASSPEDLAGELFF. Based on the CDR3 plus reference TRBV7-8 and TRBJ2-2, the full variable domain is GAGVSQSPRYKVAKRGQDVALRCDPISGHVSLFWYQQALGQGPEFLTYFQNEAQLDKSGLPSDRFFAERPEGSVSTLKIQRTQQEDSAVYLCASSPEDLAGELFFGEGSRLTVL.